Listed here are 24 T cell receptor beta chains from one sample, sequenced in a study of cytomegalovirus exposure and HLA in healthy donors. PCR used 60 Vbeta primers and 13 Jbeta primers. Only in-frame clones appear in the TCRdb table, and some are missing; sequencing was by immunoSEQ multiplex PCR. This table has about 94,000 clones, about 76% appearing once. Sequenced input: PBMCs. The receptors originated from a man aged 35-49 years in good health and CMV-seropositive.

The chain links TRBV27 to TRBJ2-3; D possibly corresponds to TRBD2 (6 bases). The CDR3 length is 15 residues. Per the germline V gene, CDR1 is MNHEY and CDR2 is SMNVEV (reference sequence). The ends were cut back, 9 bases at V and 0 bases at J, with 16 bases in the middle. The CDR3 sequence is CASRPAGRSTDTQYF. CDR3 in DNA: TGTGCCAGTAGACCGGCGGGACGGAGCACAGATACGCAGTATTTT.

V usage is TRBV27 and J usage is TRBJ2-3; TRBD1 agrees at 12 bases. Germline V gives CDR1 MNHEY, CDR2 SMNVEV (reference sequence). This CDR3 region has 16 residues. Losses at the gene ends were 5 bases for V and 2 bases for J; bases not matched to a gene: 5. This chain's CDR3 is CASSPPGQGATDTQYF. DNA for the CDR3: TGTGCCAGCAGTCCCCCGGGACAGGGGGCCACAGATACGCAGTATTTT.

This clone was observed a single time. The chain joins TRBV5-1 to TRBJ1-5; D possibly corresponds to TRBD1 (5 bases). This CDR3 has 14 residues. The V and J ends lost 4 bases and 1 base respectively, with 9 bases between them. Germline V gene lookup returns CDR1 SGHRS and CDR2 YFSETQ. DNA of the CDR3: TGCGCCAGCAGCCCGGGGGGGAGCAATCAGCCCCAGCATTTT. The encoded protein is CASSPGGSNQPQHF.

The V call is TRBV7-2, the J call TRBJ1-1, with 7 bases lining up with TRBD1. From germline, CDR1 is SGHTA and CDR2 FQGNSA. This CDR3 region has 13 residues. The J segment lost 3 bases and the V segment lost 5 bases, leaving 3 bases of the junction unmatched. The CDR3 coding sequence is TGTGCCAGCAGCCCAGGACAGGACACTGAAGCTTTCTTT. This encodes CASSPGQDTEAFF. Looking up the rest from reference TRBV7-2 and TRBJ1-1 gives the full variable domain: GAGVSQSPSNKVTEKGKDVELRCDPISGHTALYWYRQSLGQGLEFLIYFQGNSAPDKSGLPSDRFSAERTGGSVSTLTIQRTQQEDSAVYLCASSPGQDTEAFFGQGTRLTVV.

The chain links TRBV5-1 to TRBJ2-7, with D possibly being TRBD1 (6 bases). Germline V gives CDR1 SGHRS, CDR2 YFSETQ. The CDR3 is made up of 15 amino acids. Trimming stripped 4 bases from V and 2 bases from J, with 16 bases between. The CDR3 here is CASSPPGQRTYEQYF. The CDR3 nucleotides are TGCGCCAGCAGCCCGCCAGGACAGAGAACCTACGAGCAGTACTTC.

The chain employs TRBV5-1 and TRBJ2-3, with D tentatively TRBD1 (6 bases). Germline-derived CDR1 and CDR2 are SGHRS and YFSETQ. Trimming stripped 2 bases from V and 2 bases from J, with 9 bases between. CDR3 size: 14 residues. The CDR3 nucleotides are TGCGCCAGCAGCTTCGGGACATACACAGATACGCAGTATTTT. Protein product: CASSFGTYTDTQYF.

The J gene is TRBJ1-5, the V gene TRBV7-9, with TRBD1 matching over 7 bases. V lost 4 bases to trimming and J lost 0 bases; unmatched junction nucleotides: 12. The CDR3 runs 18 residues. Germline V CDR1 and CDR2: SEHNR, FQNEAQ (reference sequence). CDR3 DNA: TGTGCCAGCAGCTCAGACCGCCGGGACAGTAATAGCAATCAGCCCCAGCATTTT. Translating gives CASSSDRRDSNSNQPQHF.

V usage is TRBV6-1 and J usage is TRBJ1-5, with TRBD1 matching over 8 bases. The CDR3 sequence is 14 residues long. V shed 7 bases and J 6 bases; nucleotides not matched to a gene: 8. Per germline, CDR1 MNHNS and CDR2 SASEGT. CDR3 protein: CASIPGTGLQPQHF. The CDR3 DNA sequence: TGTGCCAGCATTCCCGGGACAGGTCTTCAGCCCCAGCATTTT.

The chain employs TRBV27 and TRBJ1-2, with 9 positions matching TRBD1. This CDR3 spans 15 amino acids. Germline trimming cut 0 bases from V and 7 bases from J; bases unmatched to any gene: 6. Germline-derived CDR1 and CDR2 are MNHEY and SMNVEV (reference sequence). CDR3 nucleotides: TGTGCCAGCAGTTTATCGCCGACAGGGGGGTGTGGCTACACCTTC. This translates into CASSLSPTGGCGYTF.

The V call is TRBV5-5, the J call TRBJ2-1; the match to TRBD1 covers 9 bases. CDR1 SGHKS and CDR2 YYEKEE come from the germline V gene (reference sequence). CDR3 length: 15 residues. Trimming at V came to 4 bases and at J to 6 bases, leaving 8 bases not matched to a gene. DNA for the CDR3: TGTGCCAGCAGCAGATCCGGGACAGGGTTCAATGAGCAGTTCTTC. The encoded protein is CASSRSGTGFNEQFF.

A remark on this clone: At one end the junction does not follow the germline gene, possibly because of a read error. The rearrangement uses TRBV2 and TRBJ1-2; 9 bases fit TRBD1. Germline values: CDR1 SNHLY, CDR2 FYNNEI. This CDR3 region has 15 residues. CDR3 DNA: TGTGCCAGCAAAAATCCGGGACAGGGCTTCTATGGCTGCACCTTC. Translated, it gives CASKNPGQGFYGCTF.

The DNA for the CDR3 is TGTGCCAGCTCACCGCGGGGGGCCAATAGCAATCAGCCCCAGCATTTT. Translated, it gives CASSPRGANSNQPQHF. The chain employs TRBV18 and TRBJ1-5, with D tentatively TRBD1 (6 bases). Trimming cost V 3 bases and J 0 bases, with 12 bases left between them. Germline CDR1 is KGHSH and CDR2 is LQKENI. The length of the CDR3 is 16 residues.

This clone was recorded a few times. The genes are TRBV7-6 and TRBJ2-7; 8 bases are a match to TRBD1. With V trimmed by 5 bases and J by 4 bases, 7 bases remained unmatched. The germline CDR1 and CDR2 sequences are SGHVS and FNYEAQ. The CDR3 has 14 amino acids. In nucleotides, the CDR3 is TGTGCCAGCAGCCCGTCCAGGGGGCGATACGAGCAGTACTTC. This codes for CASSPSRGRYEQYF.

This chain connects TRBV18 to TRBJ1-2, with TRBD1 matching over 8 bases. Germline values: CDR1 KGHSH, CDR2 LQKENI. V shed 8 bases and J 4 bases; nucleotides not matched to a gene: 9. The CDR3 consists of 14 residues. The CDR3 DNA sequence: TGTGCCAGCGCAGACGTGGGACAGGCCTATGGCTACACCTTC. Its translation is CASADVGQAYGYTF.

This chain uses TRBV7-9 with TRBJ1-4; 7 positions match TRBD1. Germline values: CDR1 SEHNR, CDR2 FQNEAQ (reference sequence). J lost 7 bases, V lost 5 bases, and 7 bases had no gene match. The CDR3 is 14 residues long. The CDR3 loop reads CASSLRQGGEKLFF. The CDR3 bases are TGTGCCAGCAGCCTGAGACAGGGTGGTGAAAAACTGTTTTTT.

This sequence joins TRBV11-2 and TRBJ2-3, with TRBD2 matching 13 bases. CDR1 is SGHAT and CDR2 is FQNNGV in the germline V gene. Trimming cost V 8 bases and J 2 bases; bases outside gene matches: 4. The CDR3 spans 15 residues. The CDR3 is CASRGTSGDTDTQYF. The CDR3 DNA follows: TGTGCCAGCCGCGGGACTAGCGGGGACACAGATACGCAGTATTTT.

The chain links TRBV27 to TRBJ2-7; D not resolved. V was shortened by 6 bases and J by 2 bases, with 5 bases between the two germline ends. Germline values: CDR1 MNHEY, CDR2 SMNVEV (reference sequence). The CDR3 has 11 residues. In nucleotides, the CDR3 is TGTGCCAGCAGGAGCACCTACGAGCAGTACTTC. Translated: CASRSTYEQYF.

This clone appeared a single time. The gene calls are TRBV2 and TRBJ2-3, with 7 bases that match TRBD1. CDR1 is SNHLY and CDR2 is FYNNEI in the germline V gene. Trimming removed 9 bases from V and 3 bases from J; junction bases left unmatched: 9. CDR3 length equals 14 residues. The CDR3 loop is CASSIEGATDTQYF. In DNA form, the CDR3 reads TGTGCCAGTTCAATTGAGGGGGCTACAGATACGCAGTATTTT.

Here the CDR3 reads CASSPILAVLAKNIQYF. Here the CDR3 DNA reads TGTGCCAGCTCACCCATACTAGCGGTCCTAGCCAAAAACATTCAGTACTTC. The chain has TRBV18 and TRBJ2-4; 8 nucleotides align to TRBD2. Looked up from germline, CDR1 is KGHSH and CDR2 is LQKENI. Trimming at V came to 3 bases and at J to 0 bases, leaving 7 bases not matched to a gene. This CDR3 contains 17 residues. The variable domain in full, with the rest retrieved from reference TRBV18 and TRBJ2-4, is NAGVMQNPRHLVRRRGQEARLRCSPMKGHSHVYWYRQLPEEGLKFMVYLQKENIIDESGMPKERFSAEFPKEGPSILRIQQVVRGDSAAYFCASSPILAVLAKNIQYFGAGTRLSVL.

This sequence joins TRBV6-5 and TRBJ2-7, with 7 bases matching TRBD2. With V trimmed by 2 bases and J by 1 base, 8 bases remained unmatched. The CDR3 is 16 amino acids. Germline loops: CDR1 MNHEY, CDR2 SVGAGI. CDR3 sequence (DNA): TGTGCCAGCAGTTACAACGGGGGGACCACATCCTACGAGCAGTACTTC. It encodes CASSYNGGTTSYEQYF.

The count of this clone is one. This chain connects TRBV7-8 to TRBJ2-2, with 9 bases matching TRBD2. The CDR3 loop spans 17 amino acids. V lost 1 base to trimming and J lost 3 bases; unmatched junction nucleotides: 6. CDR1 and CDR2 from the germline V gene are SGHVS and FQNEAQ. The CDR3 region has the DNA TGTGCCAGCAGCTTAGGGTTCCCTAGCGGGGACACCGGGGAGCTGTTTTTT. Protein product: CASSLGFPSGDTGELFF.

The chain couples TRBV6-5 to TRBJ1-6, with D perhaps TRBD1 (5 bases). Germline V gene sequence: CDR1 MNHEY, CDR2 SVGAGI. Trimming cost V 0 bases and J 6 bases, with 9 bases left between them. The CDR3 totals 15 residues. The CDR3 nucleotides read TGTGCCAGCAGTTACTCGGGGCAGGGTAATTCACCCCTCCACTTT. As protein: CASSYSGQGNSPLHF.

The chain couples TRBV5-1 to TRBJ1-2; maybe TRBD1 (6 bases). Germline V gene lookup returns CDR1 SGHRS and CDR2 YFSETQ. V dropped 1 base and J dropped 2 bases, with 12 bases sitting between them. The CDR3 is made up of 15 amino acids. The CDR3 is CASSLTGHQNYGYTF. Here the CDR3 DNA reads TGCGCCAGCAGCTTGACGGGACACCAGAACTATGGCTACACCTTC.

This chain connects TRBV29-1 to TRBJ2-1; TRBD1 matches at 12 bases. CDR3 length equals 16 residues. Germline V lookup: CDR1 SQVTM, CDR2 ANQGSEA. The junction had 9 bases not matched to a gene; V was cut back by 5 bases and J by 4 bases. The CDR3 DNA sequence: TGCAGCGTTCCCCCGGGACAGGGGGCGAGGTACAATGAGCAGTTCTTC. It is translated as CSVPPGQGARYNEQFF.